Presented here are 22 T cell receptor beta chains from one specimen sequenced in a study of cytomegalovirus exposure and HLA in healthy donors. The PCR used 60 Vbeta and 13 Jbeta primers. Repertoires were generated with immunoSEQ multiplex PCR, while TCRdb's copy carries only in-frame clones and drops some. Counted here are 160,000 or so clones, 75% to 90% occurring once; the ten biggest clones make up roughly 5%. Sequenced input: PBMCs. All receptors derive from a man aged 30 to 39 in good health and CMV-seronegative.

This chain uses TRBV28 with TRBJ1-5; D uncertain. CDR3 length: 13 amino acids. V lost 5 bases to trimming and J lost 4 bases, with 9 bases between them. The V gene's germline CDR1 is MDHEN and CDR2 SYDVKM. Here the CDR3 reads CASSPSWNQPQHF. CDR3 coding DNA: TGTGCCAGCAGTCCGAGTTGGAATCAGCCCCAGCATTTT.

The V and J genes are TRBV2 and TRBJ2-3; the match to TRBD2 covers 7 bases. In germline, CDR1 is SNHLY, CDR2 FYNNEI. The V segment lost 4 bases and the J segment 1 base; nucleotides outside the gene matches: 5. This CDR3 has 15 amino acids. This CDR3 is CASSVLRGGTDTQYF. CDR3 in DNA: TGTGCCAGCAGTGTGTTACGGGGGGGCACAGATACGCAGTATTTT.

This clone appeared once. The chain employs TRBV5-1 and TRBJ1-2; perhaps TRBD1 as D (6 bases). CDR1 and CDR2 from the germline V gene are SGHRS and YFSETQ. The V end was cut by 0 bases, the J end by 6 bases, with 15 bases between. The CDR3 runs 15 residues. The CDR3 nucleotides read TGCGCCAGCAGCTTGGGGCGGAGCCAGGGGAATGGCTACACCTTC. Its protein is CASSLGRSQGNGYTF.

The gene calls are TRBV5-1 and TRBJ2-1, with TRBD1 matching over 9 bases. This CDR3 has 14 amino acids. From germline, CDR1 is SGHRS and CDR2 YFSETQ. The junction had 6 bases not matched to a gene; V was cut back by 2 bases and J by 9 bases. The CDR3 loop is CASSLWTGASEQFF. The CDR3, as DNA: TGCGCCAGCAGCTTATGGACAGGGGCTAGTGAGCAGTTCTTC.

For the CDR3, the DNA is TGCGCCAGCCAGACGCTCGACATCTACAATGAGCAGTTCTTC. Residues: CASQTLDIYNEQFF. The chain recombines TRBV5-1 with TRBJ2-1; D ambiguous. The CDR3 has 14 residues. The V and J ends lost 7 bases and 3 bases respectively, with 14 bases between them. Per germline, CDR1 SGHRS and CDR2 YFSETQ.

The J gene is TRBJ2-7, the V gene TRBV9; 7 nucleotides align to TRBD1. This CDR3 is built from 15 residues. V was clipped by 0 bases and J by 0 bases; unmatched bases: 3. Germline V gives CDR1 SGDLS, CDR2 YYNGEE. CDR3 nucleotide sequence: TGTGCCAGCAGCGTAGCAGGGGGAGTCTCCTACGAGCAGTACTTC. Translating it yields CASSVAGGVSYEQYF.

This rearrangement joins TRBV6-5 to TRBJ2-2; D not resolved. The CDR3 spans 12 residues. V lost 5 bases to trimming and J lost 6 bases, with 7 bases between them. CDR1 and CDR2 (germline): MNHEY, SVGAGI. CDR3 protein: CASSLIAGELFF. The CDR3 coding sequence is TGTGCCAGCAGTCTTATAGCCGGGGAGCTGTTTTTT.

The chain recombines TRBV6-1 with TRBJ2-1; maybe TRBD1 (6 bases). The CDR3 loop spans 13 amino acids. V lost 6 bases and J 3 bases, leaving 9 bases between the germline ends. CDR1 and CDR2 (germline): MNHNS, SASEGT. The CDR3 DNA reads TGTGCCAGCAGACAGGGCTACTACAATGAGCAGTTCTTC. Its protein is CASRQGYYNEQFF.

This chain connects TRBV9 to TRBJ2-2; 7 nucleotides match TRBD2. J was trimmed by 8 bases and V by 3 bases; bases with no gene match: 13. Germline V gene data show CDR1 as SGDLS and CDR2 as YYNGEE. The CDR3 totals 16 residues. The CDR3 loop is CASSGGLSGGLGELFF. The CDR3 bases are TGTGCCAGCAGCGGGGGACTATCCGGGGGTCTGGGGGAGCTGTTTTTT.

This clone was seen a few times. The chain combines TRBV5-1 with TRBJ1-1; possible D gene TRBD1, 5 bases. The CDR3 length is 13 residues. Trimming shortened V by 0 bases and J by 4 bases, and 7 bases separated the two germline ends. Germline V gene data show CDR1 as SGHRS and CDR2 as YFSETQ. The CDR3 sequence is CASSLGGVTEAFF. The CDR3 DNA reads TGCGCCAGCAGCTTGGGGGGGGTCACTGAAGCTTTCTTT.

The J gene is TRBJ1-5, the V gene TRBV6-4; tentative D call: TRBD1 (5 bases). The germline V and J ends were trimmed by 4 bases and 4 bases, with 8 bases remaining between them. The CDR3 has 13 amino acids. The germline V gene has CDR1 MRHNA and CDR2 SNTAGT. CDR3 loop: CASSVDRNQPQHF. In nucleotides, the CDR3 is TGTGCCAGCAGTGTTGACAGAAATCAGCCCCAGCATTTT.

This chain connects TRBV5-1 to TRBJ2-7; D is undetermined. V dropped 1 base and J dropped 4 bases, with 9 bases sitting between them. Germline values: CDR1 SGHRS, CDR2 YFSETQ. The CDR3 sequence is 13 residues long. The DNA for the CDR3 is TGCGCCAGCAGCTTGTATAGCCTATACGAGCAGTACTTC. Protein sequence: CASSLYSLYEQYF.

The V call is TRBV27, the J call TRBJ2-2; D not resolved. Germline V gene data show CDR1 as MNHEY and CDR2 as SMNVEV (reference sequence). Trimming cost V 2 bases and J 7 bases, with 5 bases left between them. The CDR3 totals 12 residues. CDR3 nucleotide sequence: TGTGCCAGCAGTTTAGGAGACGGGGAGCTGTTTTTT. Its protein is CASSLGDGELFF.

The chain has TRBV2 and TRBJ2-7; 10 nucleotides match TRBD1. CDR1 is SNHLY and CDR2 is FYNNEI in the germline V gene. The CDR3 has 14 residues. J was trimmed by 6 bases and V by 3 bases; bases with no gene match: 5. The CDR3 DNA follows: TGTGCCAGCAGTGAGAGGACAGGGGGGGGCGAGCAGTACTTC. Translated, it gives CASSERTGGGEQYF.

This clone has only one observation. One junction end disagrees with the germline gene, perhaps due to a read error. The chain is built from TRBV28 and TRBJ2-7; D might be TRBD2 (6 bases). The germline gives CDR1 MDHEN, CDR2 SYDVKM. The CDR3 sequence is 16 residues long. This CDR3 is CASSPPLLRGAYERYF. As DNA, the CDR3 is TGTGCCAGCAGTCCCCCCCTGTTGCGGGGTGCCTACGAGCGGTACTTC.

V gene TRBV6-5 combines with J gene TRBJ1-1; D unresolved. The length of the CDR3 is 14 residues. Trimming removed 5 bases from V and 6 bases from J, with 16 bases in between. Germline CDR1 is MNHEY and CDR2 is SVGAGI. CDR3 sequence (DNA): TGTGCCAGCAGTGGGGAGGGCAGAAGGTCTGAAGCTTTCTTT. This encodes CASSGEGRRSEAFF.

The chain carries TRBV28 and TRBJ2-7; TRBD1 aligns across 8 bases. V shed 4 bases and J 4 bases; nucleotides not matched to a gene: 6. The CDR3 length is 14 residues. Per germline, CDR1 MDHEN and CDR2 SYDVKM. The CDR3 sequence is CASSSPDRAYEQYF. The CDR3 DNA reads TGTGCCAGCAGTTCTCCGGACAGGGCTTACGAGCAGTACTTC.

A few counts support this clone. The rearrangement uses TRBV28 and TRBJ1-2; 7 bases match TRBD1. This CDR3 contains 14 residues. With 7 bases clipped from V and 4 bases from J, the junction kept 9 bases outside the gene matches. In germline, CDR1 is MDHEN, CDR2 SYDVKM. This CDR3 reads CASTEGGIGYGYTF. CDR3 bases: TGTGCCAGCACGGAAGGGGGCATAGGCTATGGCTACACCTTC.

V is TRBV11-2 and J is TRBJ2-1; D might be TRBD1 (8 bases). Germline lookup yields CDR1 SGHAT and CDR2 FQNNGV. Trimming removed 2 bases at V and 8 bases at J, with 10 bases between. CDR3 size: 13 residues. DNA for the CDR3: TGTGCCAGCAGCTTAACAGGGGGGGATGAGCAGTTCTTC. Translating it yields CASSLTGGDEQFF.

This clone has just one count. In DNA, the CDR3 is TGTGCCAGCAGTTCCGACAGGTGGGGCTACGAGCAGTACTTC. Translating it yields CASSSDRWGYEQYF. The rearrangement joins TRBV27 to TRBJ2-7; D might be TRBD1 (6 bases). The V gene's germline CDR1 is MNHEY and CDR2 SMNVEV (reference sequence). The CDR3 runs 14 residues. Trimming cost V 4 bases and J 3 bases, with 13 bases left between them.

This chain links TRBV5-8 with TRBJ2-7; TRBD1 agrees at 9 bases. The junction had 9 bases not matched to a gene; V was cut back by 4 bases and J by 4 bases. Germline-derived CDR1 and CDR2 are SGHTS and YDEGEE. The CDR3 is made up of 15 amino acids. The CDR3 is CASSLQTGGGYEQYF. CDR3 coding DNA: TGTGCCAGCAGCCTACAGACAGGGGGAGGATACGAGCAGTACTTC.

CDR3 DNA: TGTGCCGAAGGGGACAGGTTGGGTGAAAAACTGTTTTTT. It encodes CAEGDRLGEKLFF. The chain uses TRBV28 and TRBJ1-4; TRBD1 matches at 8 bases. The V segment lost 11 bases and the J segment 7 bases; nucleotides outside the gene matches: 9. Germline V gene sequence: CDR1 MDHEN, CDR2 SYDVKM. CDR3 size: 13 residues.